What follows is one T cell receptor (beta chain) and its context. The antigen is unknown. This CDR3 has 15 amino acids. The germline V gene has CDR1 SGHRS and CDR2 YFSETQ. V dropped 7 bases and J dropped 4; count of bases not matched to a gene: 10. The data were obtained in a study of glioma-infiltrating T cells after dendritic cell vaccination. Study summary: Patients had newly diagnosed or recurrent glioblastoma and received dendritic cell vaccines. At biweekly intervals, patients got three intradermal dendritic cell vaccine injections.

Study-level findings and limits: Patients with more pretreatment TILs had longer time to progression and survival.

The PCR used 60 V beta and 13 J beta primers. Clones were sequenced by immunoSEQ multiplex PCR, and TCRdb holds only the in-frame ones, with some missing. Of some 73,000 clones detected, approximately 80% appear once; the ten largest clones hold 2.1%. The TCR comes from a human donor with glioblastoma. The V gene is TRBV5-1, the J gene TRBJ2-3; 9 bases agree with TRBD2. The material was blood, obtained before dendritic cell vaccination. The DNA of the CDR3 is TGCGCCAGCGGCAGCCTTAGCGGGGGCCCAGATACGCAGTATTTT. Amino acids: CASGSLSGGPDTQYF. The full variable domain, with the rest looked up from reference TRBV5-1 and TRBJ2-3, is KAGVTQTPRYLIKTRGQQVTLSCSPISGHRSVSWYQQTPGQGLQFLFEYFSETQRNKGNFPGRFSGRQFSNSRSEMNVSTLELGDSALYLCASGSLSGGPDTQYFGPGTRLTVL.